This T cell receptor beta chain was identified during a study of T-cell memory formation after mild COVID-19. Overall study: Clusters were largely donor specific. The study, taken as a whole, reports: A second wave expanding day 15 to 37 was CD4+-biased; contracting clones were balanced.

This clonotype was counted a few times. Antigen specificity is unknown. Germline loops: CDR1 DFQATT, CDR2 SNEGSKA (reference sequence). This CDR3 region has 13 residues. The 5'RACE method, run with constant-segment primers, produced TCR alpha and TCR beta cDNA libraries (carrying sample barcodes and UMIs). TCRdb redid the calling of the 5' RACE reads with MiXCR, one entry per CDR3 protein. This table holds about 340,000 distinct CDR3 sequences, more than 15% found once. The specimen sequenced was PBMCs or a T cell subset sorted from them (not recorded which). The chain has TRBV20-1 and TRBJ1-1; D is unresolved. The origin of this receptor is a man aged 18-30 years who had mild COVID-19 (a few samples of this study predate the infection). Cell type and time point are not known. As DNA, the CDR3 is TGCAGCGCCGAGGAGGCAATGAACACTGAAGCTTTCTTT. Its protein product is CSAEEAMNTEAFF.